These T cell receptor beta chains were read from a single sample in a study of graft-versus-host responses after intestinal transplantation. Here immunoSEQ multiplex PCR was the method, and the copy in TCRdb shows in-frame clones only, minus some. The sample carries about 63,000 clones, 89% recorded once. The source was ileum tissue, collected less than 400 days after transplant. The receptors come from a human patient who received an intestinal transplant, so some T cells may come from the graft donor. Each CDR3 is given with its conserved first and last residue. D genes are given only for firm matches. Clone size is shown for a subset of rows, as once, few, many or a class of expanded clone.

j_call v_call clone_size d_call cdr3_aa cdr3_nt
TRBJ2-1 TRBV7-2 NA TRBD1 CASSLAGTGSYNEQFF TGTGCCAGCAGCTTAGCCGGGACAGGGAGTTACAATGAGCAGTTCTTC
TRBJ2-5 TRBV6-5 NA NA CASSPPWGEETQYF TGTGCCAGCAGTCCCCCGTGGGGCGAAGAGACCCAGTACTTC
TRBJ2-7 TRBV10-3 once TRBD2 CAISSRTSGSFYEQYF TGTGCCATCAGTTCAAGGACTAGCGGGAGTTTCTACGAGCAGTACTTC
TRBJ1-5 TRBV4-1 NA NA CASSQDGVRDQPQHF TGCGCCAGCAGCCAAGACGGGGTCAGAGATCAGCCCCAGCATTTT
TRBJ2-7 TRBV4-1 NA NA CASSQEQGYEQYF TGCGCCAGCAGCCAAGAGCAGGGGTACGAGCAGTACTTC
TRBJ1-1 TRBV5-5 once NA CASSFGAGVEDTEAFF TGTGCCAGCAGCTTTGGCGCAGGGGTCGAGGACACTGAAGCTTTCTTT
TRBJ2-5 TRBV5-1 NA TRBD2 CASSLLSGGRWTQYF TGCGCCAGCAGCTTACTTAGCGGGGGTCGTTGGACCCAGTACTTC
TRBJ2-3 TRBV21-1 few NA CASSPRGTLPDTQYF TGTGCCAGCAGCCCCCGAGGCACCCTCCCAGATACGCAGTATTTT
TRBJ1-4 TRBV9 NA NA CASSVGGGSEKLFF TGTGCCAGCAGCGTAGGCGGGGGCTCTGAAAAACTGTTTTTT
TRBJ1-1 TRBV28 few TRBD1 CASSLKTGGTEAFF TGTGCCAGCAGTTTGAAGACAGGGGGCACTGAAGCTTTCTTT
TRBJ1-1 TRBV12-5 NA TRBD1 CASGLADRGNTEAFF TGTGCTAGTGGTTTGGCCGACAGGGGGAACACTGAAGCTTTCTTT
TRBJ1-5 TRBV6-5 NA TRBD1 CASSYFGWTGPQPQHF TGTGCCAGCAGTTACTTCGGATGGACAGGGCCTCAGCCCCAGCATTTT
TRBJ2-7 TRBV25-1 NA TRBD2 CASSEVGLGHEQYF TGTGCCAGCAGTGAGGTGGGACTAGGCCACGAGCAGTACTTC
TRBJ2-7 TRBV28 NA NA CASGYYEQYF TGTGCCAGCGGATACTACGAGCAGTACTTC
TRBJ1-6 TRBV4-1 NA TRBD1 CASSPLGQEFNSPLHF TGCGCCAGCAGCCCGCTGGGACAGGAGTTTAATTCACCCCTCCACTTT
TRBJ2-2 TRBV28 NA NA CASSLYSGGGGELFF TGTGCCAGCAGTTTATATTCTGGCGGCGGCGGGGAGCTGTTTTTT
TRBJ2-1 TRBV2 NA NA CASSGIRASYNEQFF TGTGCCAGCAGTGGAATCCGCGCCTCCTACAATGAGCAGTTCTTC
TRBJ2-1 TRBV11-2 NA TRBD1 CASSLATGYNEQFF TGTGCCAGCAGCTTAGCGACAGGGTATAATGAGCAGTTCTTC
TRBJ2-5 TRBV28 NA TRBD2 CASSHEGLAQETQYF TGTGCCAGCAGTCACGAGGGACTAGCCCAAGAGACCCAGTACTTC
TRBJ2-2 TRBV9 NA TRBD1 CASSLPGGAPNTGELFF TGTGCCAGCAGCCTCCCAGGGGGAGCCCCGAACACCGGGGAGCTGTTTTTT
TRBJ1-1 TRBV7-8 NA NA CASSLFLGLWNTEAFF TGTGCCAGCAGCTTATTTCTGGGACTCTGGAACACTGAAGCTTTCTTT
TRBJ2-1 TRBV6-4 NA TRBD2 CASSGMGTSDNEQFF TGTGCCAGCAGCGGGATGGGGACTAGCGACAATGAGCAGTTCTTC
TRBJ2-7 TRBV21-1 NA NA CASSKEGYEQYF TGTGCCAGCAGCAAAGAGGGCTACGAGCAGTACTTC
TRBJ2-7 TRBV5-1 NA NA CASTLGEGTYEQYF TGCGCCAGCACCTTGGGGGAAGGGACCTACGAGCAGTACTTC
TRBJ2-1 TRBV12-5 NA TRBD2 CASGFETSGGFGYNEQFF TGTGCTAGTGGTTTTGAGACTAGCGGGGGGTTTGGCTACAATGAGCAGTTCTTC
TRBJ2-5 TRBV29-1 once NA CSVDGGSRGETQYF TGCAGCGTTGATGGAGGGAGCAGGGGAGAGACCCAGTACTTC
TRBJ2-2 TRBV7-6 once TRBD1 CASVQGTGELFF TGTGCCAGCGTACAGGGGACCGGGGAGCTGTTTTTT
TRBJ2-7 TRBV28 NA TRBD1 CASSLGTGKRYF TGTGCCAGCAGTTTAGGGACAGGGAAGCGGTACTTC
TRBJ2-1 TRBV9 once NA CASSLEGDLGNEQFF TGTGCCAGCAGCCTCGAGGGGGATTTAGGTAATGAGCAGTTCTTC